These 21 T cell receptor beta chains share one sample of origin, sequenced in a study of T cell repertoires in cytomegalovirus infection. TCRdb reanalysed the reads using MiXCR and keeps one entry per CDR3 protein. Of some 450,000 distinct CDR3 sequences in the sample, 25% to 40% were seen once. Sequencing was carried out using PBMCs. The receptors were gathered from a human donor in good health (CMV status not recorded). Some clones in this sample may be carry-over from other donors' samples.

This clonotype showed up many times. The chain is built from TRBV11-2 and TRBJ1-5; no definite D call. The CDR3 extends over 14 amino acids. The germline V and J ends were trimmed by 4 bases and 2 bases, with 9 bases remaining between them. The V gene's germline CDR1 is SGHAT and CDR2 FQNNGV. Here the CDR3 reads CASSSDNGNQPQHF. The CDR3 DNA reads TGTGCCAGCAGCTCAGACAACGGCAATCAGCCCCAGCATTTT.

The V gene is TRBV2, the J gene TRBJ1-5, with a tentative D call TRBD1 (5 bases). V lost 0 bases and J 2 bases, leaving 11 bases between the germline ends. In germline, CDR1 is SNHLY, CDR2 FYNNEI. This CDR3 has 16 residues. The CDR3 coding sequence is TGTGCCAGCAGTGAAGCTGGGGCTTTTGGCAATCAGCCCCAGCATTTT. It specifies CASSEAGAFGNQPQHF.

The chain is built from TRBV12-3 or TRBV12-4 and TRBJ1-5; possibly TRBD1 for D (6 bases). The germline V and J ends were trimmed by 5 bases and 3 bases, with 17 bases remaining between them. The CDR3 has 16 residues. CDR3 coding DNA: TGTGCCAGCAGTGCAATTGGGTGGGGGCCCAATCAGCCCCAGCATTTT. Protein: CASSAIGWGPNQPQHF.

CDR3 nucleotides: TGTGCCAGTAGTCTTGATCTAGCGGGGGGAACTAATACGCAGTATTTT. Its translation is CASSLDLAGGTNTQYF. This chain connects TRBV19 to TRBJ2-3; 11 bases map to TRBD2. Trimming took 5 bases from V and 7 from J; bases not matched to a gene: 11. This CDR3 is 16 amino acids long. In germline, CDR1 is LNHDA, CDR2 SQIVND (reference sequence).

This clonotype has more than one count but fewer than ten. V is TRBV2 and J is TRBJ2-5; D unclear. Trimming left V 8 bases short and J 3 bases short, with 10 bases between. This CDR3 region has 12 residues. CDR1 and CDR2 from the germline V gene are SNHLY and FYNNEI. CDR3 region: CASDSFKETQYF. CDR3 bases: TGTGCCAGCGACTCTTTTAAAGAGACCCAGTACTTC. Full variable domain (remainder filled in from reference TRBV2 and TRBJ2-5): EPEVTQTPSHQVTQMGQEVILRCVPISNHLYFYWYRQILGQKVEFLVSFYNNEISEKSEIFDDQFSVERPDGSNFTLKIRSTKLEDSAMYFCASDSFKETQYFGPGTRLLVL.

In this sample, this clonotype turned up a few times. The J gene is TRBJ1-1, the V gene TRBV11-2; 7 nucleotides align to TRBD1. V lost 8 bases, J lost 1 base, and 4 bases stayed unmatched. Per germline, CDR1 SGHAT and CDR2 FQNNGV. The CDR3 sequence is 13 residues long. CDR3 coding DNA: TGTGCCAGCTCACAGGGGCGGAACACTGAAGCTTTCTTT. Encoded protein: CASSQGRNTEAFF.

The chain couples TRBV13 to TRBJ2-5; 8 bases agree with TRBD2. The CDR3 covers 16 residues. Germline loops: CDR1 PRHDT, CDR2 FYEKMQ (reference sequence). The trim removed 1 base at V and 5 bases at J, leaving 9 bases unmatched. CDR3 nucleotide sequence: TGTGCCAGCAGCTTAGCCGGGACTAGTGGGGAGGAGACCCAGTACTTC. It codes for CASSLAGTSGEETQYF.

This clonotype was observed a few times. This chain joins TRBV10-3 and TRBJ2-1, with D perhaps TRBD2 (5 bases). V was clipped by 1 base and J by 5 bases, with 12 bases between them. Germline V gene data show CDR1 as ENHRY and CDR2 as SYGVKD. The CDR3 is 15 amino acids. This chain's CDR3 is CAISEWAGGHNEQFF. The CDR3 DNA is TGTGCCATCAGTGAGTGGGCGGGTGGACACAATGAGCAGTTCTTC.

The chain recombines TRBV6-8 with TRBJ2-4; 7 bases map to TRBD1. Germline V gene lookup returns CDR1 MNHGY and CDR2 SAAAGT. The V segment lost 6 bases and the J segment 5 bases; nucleotides outside the gene matches: 7. The CDR3 totals 14 residues. Here the CDR3 DNA reads TGTGCCAGCAGCCGACAGGGTTTCGAAAACATTCAGTACTTC. It codes for CASSRQGFENIQYF.

The J gene is TRBJ1-1, the V gene TRBV28; D gene uncertain. V was cut by 5 bases and J by 2 bases, with 15 bases left in between. The CDR3 is 15 amino acids. Germline CDR1 and CDR2: MDHEN and SYDVKM. The CDR3 DNA reads as TGTGCCAGCAGTCCGCATGGGGTCATTAACACTGAAGCTTTCTTT. As protein: CASSPHGVINTEAFF.

The genes are TRBV2 and TRBJ2-7; 8 nucleotides line up with TRBD1. Trimming cost V 4 bases and J 2 bases; bases outside gene matches: 7. Germline-derived CDR1 and CDR2 are SNHLY and FYNNEI. This CDR3 spans 15 amino acids. CDR3 DNA sequence: TGTGCCAGCAGTGGGCGGACAGGGAGGACCTACGAGCAGTACTTC. This translates into CASSGRTGRTYEQYF. Supplemented by reference TRBV2 and TRBJ2-7, the full variable domain reads EPEVTQTPSHQVTQMGQEVILRCVPISNHLYFYWYRQILGQKVEFLVSFYNNEISEKSEIFDDQFSVERPDGSNFTLKIRSTKLEDSAMYFCASSGRTGRTYEQYFGPGTRLTVT.

The chain carries TRBV20-1 and TRBJ2-3, with D hard to call. Between the trimmed V and J ends, which lost 3 bases and 2 bases, there was a span of 9 bases. The germline CDR1 and CDR2 sequences are DFQATT and SNEGSKA (reference sequence). This CDR3 spans 13 amino acids. The CDR3 is CSASTLDTDTQYF. The CDR3 coding sequence is TGCAGTGCTAGTACCCTGGACACAGATACGCAGTATTTT.

The chain employs TRBV30 and TRBJ1-6, with TRBD1 matching 10 bases. CDR3 length: 16 amino acids. V lost 2 bases and J lost 9; bases outside the gene matches: 10. The V gene's germline CDR1 is GTSNPN and CDR2 SVGIG (reference sequence). This CDR3 reads CAWSLMGTGVGSPLHF. Written as DNA, the CDR3 is TGTGCCTGGAGTCTAATGGGGACAGGGGTTGGTTCACCCCTCCACTTT. Drawing the rest from reference TRBV30 and TRBJ1-6, the complete variable domain is SQTIHQWPATLVQPVGSPLSLECTVEGTSNPNLYWYRQAAGRGLQLLFYSVGIGQISSEVPQNLSASRPQDRQFILSSKKLLLSDSGFYLCAWSLMGTGVGSPLHFGNGTRLTVT.

This chain joins TRBV4-3 and TRBJ2-2, with 8 positions matching TRBD2. V shed 2 bases and J 3 bases; nucleotides not matched to a gene: 14. The CDR3 loop spans 19 amino acids. Germline CDR1 LGHNA, CDR2 YSLEER. In DNA, the CDR3 is TGCGCCAGCAGCCAAATTGTGACTCCTCGGGGGGGTGACACCGGGGAGCTGTTTTTT. Translation: CASSQIVTPRGGDTGELFF.

This clonotype was recorded a few times. The rearrangement uses TRBV6-5 and TRBJ1-4; TRBD1 is a possible D gene (5 bases). Germline V gene lookup returns CDR1 MNHEY and CDR2 SVGAGI. This CDR3 region has 17 residues. Trimming took off 0 bases at V and 3 bases at J, with 14 bases between the two ends. For the CDR3, the DNA is TGTGCCAGCAGTTACTCCAGGGATCAGGTGGCTAATGAAAAACTGTTTTTT. Its translation: CASSYSRDQVANEKLFF.

This clonotype was counted ten times or more. This chain's CDR3 is CASSLSGRTNYNEQFF. CDR3 bases: TGTGCCAGCAGCTTATCGGGCAGGACGAACTACAATGAGCAGTTCTTC. The V gene is TRBV11-2, the J gene TRBJ2-1; D remains ambiguous. V was trimmed by 2 bases and J by 3 bases, leaving 14 bases between them. The CDR3 has 16 residues. Germline CDR1 is SGHAT and CDR2 is FQNNGV.

At least ten counts were recorded for this clonotype. The chain couples TRBV7-8 to TRBJ2-5, with TRBD1 matching over 7 bases. Germline V lookup: CDR1 SGHVS, CDR2 FQNEAQ. J lost 3 bases, V lost 0 bases, and 13 bases had no gene match. The CDR3 is 18 residues long. CDR3 bases: TGTGCCAGCAGCTTAGCTGCGCATTTTGACAGGGTCAAAGAGACCCAGTACTTC. It yields the protein CASSLAAHFDRVKETQYF.

About this clonotype itself: This CDR3 fails to terminate in the conserved phenylalanine or tryptophan, so it likely reflects a read error. The rearrangement uses TRBV11-2 and TRBJ2-7; TRBD1 might be the D (7 bases). CDR3 length equals 14 residues. Looked up from germline, CDR1 is SGHAT and CDR2 is FQNNGV. Deletions cut 7 bases from V and 6 bases from J, with 19 bases between. The CDR3 DNA reads TGTGCCAGCATCCACTCCCCAGGGGGGACCGAGCAGTACTTA. Translated, it gives CASIHSPGGTEQYL.

This clonotype was recorded many times. The chain couples TRBV7-6 to TRBJ2-5; 10 positions agree with TRBD2. V lost 2 bases and J lost 0; bases outside the gene matches: 12. The germline V gene has CDR1 SGHVS and CDR2 FNYEAQ. CDR3 size: 19 residues. CDR3 bases: TGTGCCAGCAGCTTACGGGTCCTAGCGGGGGAAGGGGACCAAGAGACCCAGTACTTC. The encoded protein is CASSLRVLAGEGDQETQYF.

This clonotype was counted at least ten times. The chain is built from TRBV7-2 and TRBJ2-3; D gene unclear. The CDR3 runs 12 residues. Germline values: CDR1 SGHTA, CDR2 FQGNSA. The V end was cut by 5 bases, the J end by 2 bases, with 5 bases between. The CDR3 bases are TGTGCCAGCAGCCCACCCACAGATACGCAGTATTTT. Translated: CASSPPTDTQYF. The entire variable domain, with the rest obtained from reference TRBV7-2 and TRBJ2-3, is as follows: GAGVSQSPSNKVTEKGKDVELRCDPISGHTALYWYRQSLGQGLEFLIYFQGNSAPDKSGLPSDRFSAERTGGSVSTLTIQRTQQEDSAVYLCASSPPTDTQYFGPGTRLTVL.

This clonotype was observed many times. CDR3: CASSLARHYEQYF. CDR3 nucleotides: TGTGCCAGCAGCTTAGCGCGACACTACGAGCAGTACTTC. V and J are TRBV7-2 and TRBJ2-7; no clear D gene. Germline CDR1 is SGHTA and CDR2 is FQGNSA. CDR3 length: 13 residues. V lost 0 bases and J lost 3, with 6 bases in between.